This TCR beta chain was documented in a study of tumor-infiltrating lymphocytes in glioblastoma multiforme. TCRB libraries came from RNA via three nested multiplex PCR rounds. MiXCR was run by TCRdb on the multiplex PCR reads, yielding one entry per CDR3 protein. The sample lists about 9,600 distinct CDR3 sequences; 67% were seen once. Study conclusions and caveats: Just one glioblastoma patient contributed to the TCR-mutation comparison.

V gave up 6 bases and J gave up 5 bases, with 20 bases separating them. The CDR3 is 15 amino acids. On this clonotype: Its matching antigen is unknown.

The sequenced sample was brain tumor tissue. V usage is TRBV12-3 or TRBV12-4 and J usage is TRBJ2-7; a weak D match, TRBD2 (5 bases). This sequence originates from a male donor with glioblastoma. The CDR3 sequence is CASSYTAWAGDEQYF. The DNA of the CDR3 is TGTGCCAGCAGCTACACCGCGTGGGCCGGGGACGAGCAGTACTTC.